This paragraph covers one T cell receptor (beta chain) sequence. This sample stems from a study of cytomegalovirus exposure and HLA in healthy donors. In the study overall: Unique TCR beta sequences numbering some 120 million came from about 180 million T cells in an earlier analysis.

PCR used 60 Vbeta primers and 13 Jbeta primers. Clones were read by immunoSEQ multiplex PCR, and TCRdb kept only the in-frame ones, dropping some. Of under 100,000 clones in the sample, around 62% are singletons; the top ten hold 5.5%. V lost 0 bases and J lost 4; bases outside the gene matches: 3. Germline V gene data show CDR1 as MNHNY and CDR2 as SVGAGI (reference sequence). CDR3 length: 16 amino acids. The rearrangement joins TRBV6-6 to TRBJ2-3, with TRBD1 matching 11 bases. The sequencing sample was made of PBMCs. This TCR came from a woman aged 25 to 39 in good health and CMV-seropositive. The CDR3 is CASSYSGTGGSDTQYF. The CDR3 region has the DNA TGTGCCAGCAGTTACTCGGGGACAGGGGGATCAGATACGCAGTATTTT.